This note documents a single T cell receptor beta chain sequence. This specimen belongs to a study of blood T cell repertoires in COVID-19. Study summary: The origin of the acute and convalescent COVID-19 samples was the United States, Italy and Spain. Nucleic acid was either cDNA or gDNA, and it came from T cells, B-cell-depleted T cells, or PBMCs.

TCRdb keeps only in-frame clones here, not all; method: immunoSEQ multiplex PCR. Of about half a million clones listed, 75% to 90% were seen once; the top ten hold approximately 3%. The CDR3 loop spans 17 amino acids. The receptor comes from a human donor in a cohort sampled during active COVID-19. V is TRBV21-1 and J is TRBJ2-4; TRBD1 was called by the table and not checked on the DNA. TRBV21-1 is a pseudogene. Source material: peripheral blood. The CDR3 is CASSKDSRGATKNIQYF. CDR3 bases: TGTGCCAGCAGCAAAGATTCTAGGGGCGCGACCAAAAACATTCAGTACTTC.